The rows below give T cell receptor beta chains drawn from one sample of a study of cytomegalovirus exposure and HLA in healthy donors. Sequencing used immunoSEQ multiplex PCR; TCRdb keeps in-frame clones, though not all of them. Here the sample spans some 120,000 clones, roughly 68% being singletons. The sample consisted of PBMCs. The origin of the receptors is a woman between 25 and 40 years old in good health and CMV-seronegative. The CDR3 runs from the conserved cysteine through the conserved F or W. A D gene is named only where the DNA matches it firmly. Only part of the rows carry a size: once, few, many, or a class if the clone is expanded.

V gene	clone size	J gene	CDR3 length	D gene	CDR3 protein	CDR3 DNA
TRBV11-2	NA	TRBJ2-7	14	NA	CASTQGLARDEQYF	TGTGCCAGCACCCAAGGATTAGCACGAGACGAGCAGTACTTC
TRBV9	once	TRBJ1-2	15	TRBD1	CASSGDRGSLWGYTF	TGTGCCAGCAGCGGGGACAGGGGGTCCCTATGGGGCTACACCTTC
TRBV10-3	once	TRBJ2-1	14	TRBD2	CAITSLAGRDEQFF	TGTGCCATCACAAGTCTAGCGGGACGGGATGAGCAGTTCTTC
TRBV19	NA	TRBJ1-5	13	NA	CASSIGELQPQHF	TGTGCCAGTAGTATTGGGGAGCTCCAGCCCCAGCATTTT
TRBV19	NA	TRBJ2-2	13	NA	CASSMNGGGELFF	TGTGCCAGTAGTATGAACGGAGGCGGGGAGCTGTTTTTT
TRBV19	NA	TRBJ2-2	15	NA	CASSIQGVNTGELFF	TGTGCCAGTAGTATACAGGGTGTAAACACCGGGGAGCTGTTTTTT
TRBV4-1	once	TRBJ1-2	18	TRBD1	CASSQDPTGSLWNYGYTF	TGCGCCAGCAGCCAAGACCCGACAGGGTCGTTGTGGAACTATGGCTACACCTTC
TRBV11-3	NA	TRBJ2-7	15	NA	CASSPTWGRAHEQYF	TGTGCCAGCAGCCCGACTTGGGGGCGCGCCCACGAGCAGTACTTC
TRBV9	NA	TRBJ2-7	16	NA	CASSAPGGAGNNEQYF	TGTGCCAGCAGCGCCCCGGGTGGGGCGGGAAACAACGAGCAGTACTTC
TRBV6-5	NA	TRBJ2-1	14	TRBD1	CASSSDRPYNEQFF	TGTGCCAGCAGTTCGGACAGGCCTTACAATGAGCAGTTCTTC
TRBV10-2	many	TRBJ1-4	13	NA	CASSRTPNEKLFF	TGCGCCAGCAGCCGGACTCCTAATGAAAAACTGTTTTTT
TRBV25-1	once	TRBJ2-6	18	TRBD1	CASRTSGTGGFGANVLTF	TGTGCCAGCAGAACGAGCGGGACAGGGGGCTTTGGGGCCAACGTCCTGACTTTC
TRBV28	few	TRBJ1-1	15	TRBD1	CASSLVRGLRTEAFF	TGTGCCAGCAGTTTAGTAAGGGGGCTGAGAACTGAAGCTTTCTTT
TRBV5-1	few	TRBJ2-7	14	NA	CASSLALDSYEQYF	TGCGCCAGCAGCTTGGCCTTGGACAGCTACGAGCAGTACTTC
TRBV7-4	NA	TRBJ2-2	17	TRBD1	CASSLFRDRGSAGELFF	TGTGCCAGCAGCTTATTCAGGGACAGGGGGTCGGCCGGGGAGCTGTTTTTT
TRBV6-1	once	TRBJ2-7	12	NA	CASSQLNYEQYF	TGTGCCAGCAGTCAACTTAACTACGAGCAGTACTTC
TRBV27	NA	TRBJ2-3	15	NA	CASSFRVRRGDTQYF	TGTGCCAGCAGTTTTCGGGTCCGGAGAGGAGATACGCAGTATTTT
TRBV28	NA	TRBJ1-6	14	NA	CASRAVEYNSPLHF	TGTGCCAGCAGGGCCGTGGAGTATAATTCACCCCTCCACTTT
TRBV10-3	few	TRBJ1-1	13	NA	CAISAGGPTEAFF	TGTGCCATCAGTGCGGGGGGGCCAACTGAAGCTTTCTTT
TRBV5-4	few	TRBJ2-1	16	NA	CASSPLGSGVYNEQFF	TGTGCCAGCAGCCCCCTGGGTAGCGGAGTCTACAATGAGCAGTTCTTC
TRBV28	NA	TRBJ1-1	15	NA	CASSLNRNMNTEAFF	TGTGCCAGCAGTTTAAACAGAAACATGAACACTGAAGCTTTCTTT
TRBV18	NA	TRBJ1-5	14	NA	CASSGDYLNQPQHF	TGTGCCAGCTCAGGGGACTACCTTAATCAGCCCCAGCATTTT
TRBV28	NA	TRBJ1-2	14	NA	CASSFNPGANGYTF	TGTGCCAGCAGTTTCAATCCAGGGGCGAATGGCTACACCTTC
TRBV21-1	NA	TRBJ2-5	15	NA	CASKGGTRTKRTQYF	TGTGCCAGCAAGGGGGGGACTAGGACGAAGAGGACCCAGTACTTC
TRBV5-1	few	TRBJ1-1	18	NA	CASSLRGLSPTMNTEAFF	TGCGCCAGCAGCTTGAGGGGACTCTCGCCTACTATGAACACTGAAGCTTTCTTT
TRBV15	NA	TRBJ2-7	15	TRBD1	CATSVRDRGPGEQYF	TGTGCCACCAGCGTACGGGACAGGGGGCCAGGCGAGCAGTACTTC
TRBV29-1	once	TRBJ2-3	14	TRBD1	CSPRQGESTDTQYF	TGCAGCCCGAGACAGGGGGAAAGCACAGATACGCAGTATTTT
TRBV19	NA	TRBJ1-2	16	NA	CASSTLDRYSYYGYTF	TGTGCCAGTAGTACCCTAGACAGGTACTCTTACTATGGCTACACCTTC
TRBV18	once	TRBJ1-6	15	NA	CASSPGDGFNSPLHF	TGTGCCAGCTCACCCGGGGATGGTTTTAATTCACCCCTCCACTTT
TRBV5-4	NA	TRBJ2-1	16	TRBD2	CASSLEVLAGGDEQFF	TGTGCCAGCAGCTTAGAGGTGCTAGCGGGAGGGGATGAGCAGTTCTTC
TRBV4-1	NA	TRBJ1-4	20	TRBD1	CASSQDAGQGGSGLKEKLFF	TGCGCCAGCAGCCAAGATGCGGGACAGGGCGGATCTGGACTTAAAGAAAAACTGTTTTTT
TRBV6-5	few	TRBJ1-2	14	TRBD1	CASSYRTGIGGYTF	TGTGCCAGCAGTTACCGGACAGGTATCGGTGGCTACACCTTC
TRBV4-3	NA	TRBJ1-1	14	TRBD1	CASSPQGAHTEAFF	TGCGCCAGCAGCCCACAGGGGGCGCACACTGAAGCTTTCTTT
TRBV19	once	TRBJ1-1	13	TRBD1	CASSMTGRTEAFF	TGTGCCAGTAGTATGACAGGGCGCACTGAAGCTTTCTTT
TRBV6-5	NA	TRBJ1-3	13	NA	CASSAGSGNTIYF	TGTGCCAGCAGTGCAGGCTCTGGAAACACCATATATTTT
TRBV29-1	few	TRBJ2-7	14	NA	CSVEGWGHNYEQYF	TGCAGCGTTGAGGGGTGGGGACATAACTACGAGCAGTACTTC
TRBV13	NA	TRBJ2-5	15	TRBD1	CASSLSSTGGETQYF	TGTGCCAGCAGCTTATCATCCACAGGGGGGGAGACCCAGTACTTC
TRBV7-2	few	TRBJ2-7	15	TRBD2	CASSLAGTSGFEQYF	TGTGCCAGCAGCTTAGCTGGGACTAGCGGGTTCGAGCAGTACTTC
TRBV25-1	NA	TRBJ2-7	16	NA	CASSELDAGASYEQYF	TGTGCCAGCAGTGAATTGGACGCGGGGGCCTCCTACGAGCAGTACTTC
TRBV19	NA	TRBJ1-1	17	NA	CASSRAQAHEGSAEAFF	TGTGCCAGTAGTAGGGCGCAGGCTCACGAAGGGAGTGCTGAAGCTTTCTTT
TRBV6-1	NA	TRBJ2-1	15	TRBD2	CASSEAGTSLNEQFF	TGTGCCAGCAGTGAAGCGGGGACTAGCTTAAATGAGCAGTTCTTC
TRBV5-1	NA	TRBJ2-1	17	TRBD2	CASRPTSGSESYNEQFF	TGCGCCAGCAGACCTACTAGCGGGAGCGAATCCTACAATGAGCAGTTCTTC
TRBV30	once	TRBJ1-2	12	NA	CAWSPRNYGYTF	TGTGCCTGGAGTCCCAGAAACTATGGCTACACCTTC
TRBV11-2	NA	TRBJ2-7	15	TRBD2	CASSEGLAVTYEQYF	TGTGCCAGCAGCGAAGGACTAGCGGTGACCTACGAGCAGTACTTC
TRBV6-1	NA	TRBJ2-2	16	TRBD2	CASSELAGERGGELFF	TGTGCCAGCAGTGAACTAGCGGGAGAGAGGGGCGGGGAGCTGTTTTTT
TRBV4-1	NA	TRBJ2-1	15	NA	CASSQAQGGWSEQFF	TGCGCCAGCAGCCAAGCACAGGGTGGCTGGAGTGAGCAGTTCTTC
TRBV2	NA	TRBJ2-7	15	NA	CASSVRLASSYEQYF	TGTGCCAGCAGTGTCCGGCTAGCGAGCTCCTACGAGCAGTACTTC
TRBV19	NA	TRBJ1-1	15	NA	CASTLGVGFGTEAFF	TGTGCCAGTACCCTAGGGGTCGGTTTTGGGACTGAAGCTTTCTTT
TRBV28	NA	TRBJ2-7	13	TRBD1	CASSSGGFDEQYF	TGTGCCAGCAGTTCAGGGGGATTCGACGAGCAGTACTTC
TRBV11-1	NA	TRBJ2-7	13	NA	CASSFRQSYEQYF	TGTGCCAGCAGCTTTCGACAGTCCTACGAGCAGTACTTC
TRBV6-5	NA	TRBJ1-5	14	NA	CATSGHPGDQPQHF	TGTGCCACCTCGGGCCATCCGGGGGATCAGCCCCAGCATTTT
TRBV30	NA	TRBJ2-1	15	NA	CAWSVVRGSYNEQFF	TGTGCCTGGAGTGTAGTAAGGGGCTCCTACAATGAGCAGTTCTTC
TRBV7-8	NA	TRBJ1-3	15	NA	CASSRSRTSGNTIYF	TGTGCCAGCAGCAGATCTCGGACTTCTGGAAACACCATATATTTT
TRBV6-1	few	TRBJ2-1	15	TRBD2	CASSGTSGDYNEQFF	TGTGCCAGCAGTGGGACTAGCGGGGACTACAATGAGCAGTTCTTC